These T cell receptor beta chains were read from a single sample in a study of preoperative IRX-2 immunotherapy in early breast cancer. Using immunoSEQ multiplex PCR, the repertoire was profiled, and TCRdb retains in-frame clones only, with some absent. The sample lists some 22,000 clones, around 91% occurring once. Here the sequenced sample was tumor tissue, taken after IRX-2 immunotherapy. The receptors originated from a human donor with breast cancer. Both conserved end residues are part of each CDR3. A D gene is named only where the DNA matches it firmly. Size is omitted from some rows. Given values are once, few, many or a class for expanded clones.

j_call d_call v_call clone_size cdr3_aa cdr3_nt
TRBJ2-1 TRBD2 TRBV7-2 - CASSAASGGAWNEQFF TGTGCCAGCAGCGCAGCTAGCGGGGGGGCCTGGAATGAGCAGTTCTTC
TRBJ1-3 TRBD1 TRBV19 - CASSDQGAQSGNTIYF TGTGCCAGTAGTGACCAGGGGGCGCAATCTGGAAACACCATATATTTT
TRBJ1-1 - TRBV2 few CASRQYTEAFF TGTGCCAGCAGACAGTACACTGAAGCTTTCTTT
TRBJ2-5 TRBD1 TRBV28 - CASSSSGQGKETQYF TGTGCCAGCAGTTCCTCGGGACAGGGAAAGGAGACCCAGTACTTC
TRBJ2-1 - TRBV7-9 - CASSLGAINEQFF TGTGCCAGCAGCCTGGGGGCGATTAATGAGCAGTTCTTC
TRBJ2-7 - TRBV10-3 once CAIRGPSSYEQYF TGTGCCATCAGGGGCCCTAGCTCCTACGAGCAGTACTTC
TRBJ1-4 - TRBV27 - CASSLTRWSNEKLFF TGTGCCAGCAGTTTAACTCGATGGTCAAATGAAAAACTGTTTTTT
TRBJ2-4 - TRBV6-6 few CASSSNRPGAKNIQYF TGTGCCAGCAGTTCAAACAGACCGGGAGCCAAAAACATTCAGTACTTC
TRBJ1-3 - TRBV30 - CALKGVSGNTIYF TGTGCCTTGAAGGGGGTCTCTGGAAACACCATATATTTT
TRBJ2-5 - TRBV19 - CASSTSGQETQYF TGTGCCAGTAGTACGTCAGGCCAAGAGACCCAGTACTTC
TRBJ2-3 - TRBV9 - CASTTSPNTDTQYF TGTGCCAGCACGACAAGTCCAAACACAGATACGCAGTATTTT
TRBJ1-2 TRBD1 TRBV7-9 - CASSTGGSYGYTF TGTGCCAGCAGCACAGGGGGTTCCTATGGCTACACCTTC
TRBJ2-5 - TRBV7-7 - CASSSYPGSQETQYF TGTGCCAGCAGCTCCTACCCGGGCAGCCAAGAGACCCAGTACTTC
TRBJ2-7 TRBD1 TRBV6-6 - CASSYSMDRTYEQYF TGTGCCAGCAGTTACTCGATGGACAGGACCTACGAGCAGTACTTC
TRBJ1-4 - TRBV10-1 - CASTFTGINEKLFF TGCGCCAGCACCTTCACAGGAATTAATGAAAAACTGTTTTTT
TRBJ1-6 TRBD1 TRBV10-3 - CATTRDSNSPLHF TGTGCCACGACCCGGGACAGCAATTCACCCCTCCACTTT
TRBJ2-7 TRBD2 TRBV6-5 - CATALAGGGPEQYF TGTGCCACTGCGTTAGCGGGAGGAGGCCCCGAGCAGTACTTC
TRBJ2-7 TRBD1 TRBV6-6 - CASSYSPRGLLLEQYF TGTGCCAGCAGTTACTCGCCCAGGGGGTTACTTTTGGAGCAGTACTTC
TRBJ2-5 - TRBV5-1 - CASSLEVLPPRETQYF TGCGCCAGCAGCTTGGAGGTCCTCCCCCCCAGAGAGACCCAGTACTTC
TRBJ2-1 - TRBV18 - CASSPPVVSGEQFF TGTGCCAGCTCACCACCGGTGGTGTCCGGGGAGCAGTTCTTC
TRBJ1-1 - TRBV28 once CASSSQGTEAFF TGTGCCAGCAGTTCCCAGGGGACTGAAGCTTTCTTT
TRBJ1-1 - TRBV21-1 - CASSNWTGMNTEAFF TGTGCCAGCAGCAACTGGACAGGAATGAACACTGAAGCTTTCTTT
TRBJ2-3 TRBD2 TRBV28 - CASSPSGFTDTQYF TGTGCCAGCAGCCCTAGCGGGTTCACAGATACGCAGTATTTT
TRBJ2-5 - TRBV11-2 - CASSSITSWETQYF TGTGCCAGCAGCTCGATAACTAGCTGGGAGACCCAGTACTTC
TRBJ2-3 - TRBV10-3 - CAISNGRPPDTQYF TGTGCCATCAGTAACGGCCGGCCCCCAGATACGCAGTATTTT
TRBJ2-5 TRBD2 TRBV11-3 - CASSQKRGLGETQYF TGTGCCAGCAGCCAAAAGCGGGGACTAGGAGAGACCCAGTACTTC
TRBJ2-2 - TRBV5-1 few CASGSGIAVSTGELFF TGCGCCAGCGGATCGGGGATCGCGGTATCCACCGGGGAGCTGTTTTTT
TRBJ1-1 TRBD1 TRBV7-8 - CASSVRDRDTEAFF TGTGCCAGCAGCGTCCGGGACAGGGACACTGAAGCTTTCTTT
TRBJ2-7 - TRBV5-6 few CASTPADRPYEQYF TGTGCCAGCACCCCTGCCGACAGGCCCTACGAGCAGTACTTC